Below, one T cell receptor beta chain is given with its context. Its antigen is not identified. This sample was included in a study of Graves' ophthalmopathy and Graves' hyperthyroidism. Presentation of ophthalmopathy in the donors involved moderate-to-severe activity, CAS ≥3, NOSPECS ≥4 and a duration under 3 months. Study conclusions and caveats: Blood was where most expanded thyroid clonotypes above 0.001 frequency also turned up.

Using RNA transcripts, the TCR beta CDR3 regions were amplified. Amplification began with first-round RT-PCR using HTBI primers, then second-round multiplex PCR was performed. TCRdb fed the multiplex PCR reads into MiXCR, producing one record per CDR3 protein. Of some 750,000 distinct CDR3 sequences in the sample, around 40% were seen once. Sequenced: peripheral blood. This receptor was identified in an adult man with Graves' ophthalmopathy.

The CDR3 loop reads CSVDRRQGPETQYF. The DNA of the CDR3 is TGCAGCGTTGATCGCCGACAGGGGCCAGAGACCCAGTACTTC. V is TRBV29-1 and J is TRBJ2-5; 8 bases map to TRBD1. Germline trimming cut 3 bases from V and 4 bases from J; bases unmatched to any gene: 7. CDR3 size: 14 residues. Germline V gene lookup returns CDR1 SQVTM and CDR2 ANQGSEA.